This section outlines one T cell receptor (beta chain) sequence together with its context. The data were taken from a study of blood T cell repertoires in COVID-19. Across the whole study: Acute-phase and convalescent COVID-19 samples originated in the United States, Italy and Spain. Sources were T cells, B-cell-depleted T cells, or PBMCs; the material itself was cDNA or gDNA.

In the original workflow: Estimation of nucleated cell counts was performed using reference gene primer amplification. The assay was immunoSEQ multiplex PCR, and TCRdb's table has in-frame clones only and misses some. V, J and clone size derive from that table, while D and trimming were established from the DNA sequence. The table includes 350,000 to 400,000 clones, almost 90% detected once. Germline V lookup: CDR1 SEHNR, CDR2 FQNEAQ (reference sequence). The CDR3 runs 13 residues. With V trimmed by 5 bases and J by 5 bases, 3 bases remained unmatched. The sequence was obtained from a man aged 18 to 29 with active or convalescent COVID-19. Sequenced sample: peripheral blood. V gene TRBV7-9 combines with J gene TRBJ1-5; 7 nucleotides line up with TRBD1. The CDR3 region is CASSLTGYQPQHF. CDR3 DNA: TGTGCCAGCAGCCTGACAGGGTATCAGCCCCAGCATTTT. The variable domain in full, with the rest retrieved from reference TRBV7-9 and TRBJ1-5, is DTGVSQNPRHKITKRGQNVTFRCDPISEHNRLYWYRQTLGQGPEFLTYFQNEAQLEKSRLLSDRFSAERPKGSFSTLEIQRTEQGDSAMYLCASSLTGYQPQHFGDGTRLSIL.